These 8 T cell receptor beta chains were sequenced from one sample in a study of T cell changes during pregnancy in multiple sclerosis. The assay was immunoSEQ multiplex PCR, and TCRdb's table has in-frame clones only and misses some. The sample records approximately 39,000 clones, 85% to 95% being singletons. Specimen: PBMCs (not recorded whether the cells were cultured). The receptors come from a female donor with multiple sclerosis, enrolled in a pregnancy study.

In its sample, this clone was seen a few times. The CDR3 DNA reads TGTGCCAGCAGTTTAGGCCAGAACTACGAGCAGTACTTC. Translating it yields CASSLGQNYEQYF. This chain joins TRBV27 and TRBJ2-7, with D unresolved. CDR1 and CDR2 (germline): MNHEY, SMNVEV (reference sequence). The CDR3 is 13 amino acids. V lost 2 bases, J lost 3 bases, and 8 bases lay in between.

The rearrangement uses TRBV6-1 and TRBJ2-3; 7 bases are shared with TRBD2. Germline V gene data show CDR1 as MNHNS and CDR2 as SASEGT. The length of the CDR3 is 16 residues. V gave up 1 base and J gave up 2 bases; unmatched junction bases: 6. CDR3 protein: CASSEGLGGPTDTQYF. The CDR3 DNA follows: TGTGCCAGCAGTGAAGGACTGGGAGGGCCCACAGATACGCAGTATTTT.

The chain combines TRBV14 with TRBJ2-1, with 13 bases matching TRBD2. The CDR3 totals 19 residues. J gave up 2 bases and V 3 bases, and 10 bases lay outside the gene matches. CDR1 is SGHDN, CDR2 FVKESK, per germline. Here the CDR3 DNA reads TGTGCCAGCAGCCACTTCGGGACTAGCGGGACCTCAGCCTACAATGAGCAGTTCTTC. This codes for CASSHFGTSGTSAYNEQFF.

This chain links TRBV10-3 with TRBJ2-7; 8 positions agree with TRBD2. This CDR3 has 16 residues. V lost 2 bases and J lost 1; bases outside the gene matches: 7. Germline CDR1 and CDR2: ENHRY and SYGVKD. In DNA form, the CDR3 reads TGTGCCATCAGTGAGGCGGAGCGGGGGCTTTCCTACGAGCAGTACTTC. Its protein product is CAISEAERGLSYEQYF.

CDR3 residues: CSFLTSGEGYTF. The CDR3, as DNA: TGCAGCTTCTTAACTTCAGGGGAGGGCTACACCTTC. V and J are TRBV29-1 and TRBJ1-2, with D possibly being TRBD1 (6 bases). The ends were cut back, 8 bases at V and 8 bases at J, with 18 bases in the middle. Looked up from germline, CDR1 is SQVTM and CDR2 is ANQGSEA. There are 12 residues in the CDR3.

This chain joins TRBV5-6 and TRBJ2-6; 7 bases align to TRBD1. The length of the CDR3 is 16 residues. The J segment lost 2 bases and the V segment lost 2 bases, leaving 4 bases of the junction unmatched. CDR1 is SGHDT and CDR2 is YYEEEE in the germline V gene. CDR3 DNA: TGTGCCAGCAGCTTAGACACAGGGGCTGGGGCCAACGTCCTGACTTTC. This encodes CASSLDTGAGANVLTF. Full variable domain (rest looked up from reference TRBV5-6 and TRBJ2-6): DAGVTQSPTHLIKTRGQQVTLRCSPKSGHDTVSWYQQALGQGPQFIFQYYEEEERQRGNFPDRFSGHQFPNYSSELNVNALLLGDSALYLCASSLDTGAGANVLTFGAGSRLTVL.

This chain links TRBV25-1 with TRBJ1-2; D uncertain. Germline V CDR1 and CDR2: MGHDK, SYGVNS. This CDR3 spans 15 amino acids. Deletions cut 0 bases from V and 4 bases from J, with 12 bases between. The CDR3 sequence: CASSEYSPRLYGYTF. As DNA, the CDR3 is TGTGCCAGCAGTGAATATTCCCCACGCCTCTATGGCTACACCTTC.

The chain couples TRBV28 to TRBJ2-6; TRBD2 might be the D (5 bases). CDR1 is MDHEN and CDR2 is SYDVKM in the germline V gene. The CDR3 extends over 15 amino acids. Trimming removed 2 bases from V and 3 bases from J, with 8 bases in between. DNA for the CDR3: TGTGCCAGCAGTTTAGAGGGAAGTGGGGCCAACGTCCTGACTTTC. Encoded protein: CASSLEGSGANVLTF.